This TCR beta chain was identified during a study of T cell repertoires in cytomegalovirus infection (dated by TCRdb to about 2019). In the study overall: Donor HLA type was relevant to the analysis, because carriage of CMV infection together with the matching HLA type was indicated by public TCR beta signatures. The full study reports these points: Carriers of CMV infection plus the relevant HLA type were discriminated by the cumulative frequency of public TCR beta family members in the study cohort and in an independent approximately 350-donor cohort. The ex vivo response was dominated by HLA-C-restricted CMV-specific TCR beta clonotypes, which also provided the single most frequent clonotype in two of eight donors.

Many counts were recorded for this clonotype. The target of this receptor is not known. Qualities for individual bases were not recorded, and no much larger clone is one base off. Reads for this sample came from an Illumina HiSeq 1500. TCRdb itself trimmed the public reads at Q25 with fastp, ran MiXCR and retained productive beta chains. Duplicate CDR3 protein sequences are folded into a single record with the most common DNA and genes. For this sample the table gives more than 400,000 distinct CDR3 sequences, of which more than 20% were detected only once. In total, the top ten clones hold about 13% of the sample. Measured from the cysteine to the phenylalanine, the CDR3 is 12 residues long. Of all the DNA, just the CDR3 is kept, 36 bases in frame from base 1. Compared with germline, V lacks 5 bases and J lacks 5 bases; bases without a gene match: 2.

Rearrangement joined TRBV12-3 or TRBV12-4 to TRBJ2-5; 7 bases in between match TRBD2. The sequenced sample consisted of PBMCs. The TCR originated in a human donor in good health (CMV status not recorded). Some clones in this sample may be carry-over from other donors' samples. The nucleotides read TGTGCCAGCAGTCGGGAGGTGGAGACCCAGTACTTC. This encodes CASSREVETQYF.